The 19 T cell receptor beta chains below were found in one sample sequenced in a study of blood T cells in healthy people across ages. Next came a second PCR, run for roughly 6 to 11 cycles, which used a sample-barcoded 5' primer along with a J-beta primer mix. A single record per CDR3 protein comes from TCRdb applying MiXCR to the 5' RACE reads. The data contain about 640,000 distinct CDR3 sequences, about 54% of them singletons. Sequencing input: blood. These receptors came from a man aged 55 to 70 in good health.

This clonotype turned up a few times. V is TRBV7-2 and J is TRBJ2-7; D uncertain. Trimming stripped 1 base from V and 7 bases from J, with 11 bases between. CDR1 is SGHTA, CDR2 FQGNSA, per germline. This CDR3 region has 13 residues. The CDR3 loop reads CASSLEVRREQYF. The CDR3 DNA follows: TGTGCCAGCAGCTTAGAGGTTCGTAGGGAGCAGTACTTC.

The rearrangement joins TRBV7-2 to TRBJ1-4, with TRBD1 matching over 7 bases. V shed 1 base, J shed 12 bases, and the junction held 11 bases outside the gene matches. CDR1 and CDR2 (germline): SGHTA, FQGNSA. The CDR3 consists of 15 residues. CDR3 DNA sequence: TGTGCCAGCAGCTTAGTAGGGGGGCCCCAGGGGGAACTGTTTTTT. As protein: CASSLVGGPQGELFF.

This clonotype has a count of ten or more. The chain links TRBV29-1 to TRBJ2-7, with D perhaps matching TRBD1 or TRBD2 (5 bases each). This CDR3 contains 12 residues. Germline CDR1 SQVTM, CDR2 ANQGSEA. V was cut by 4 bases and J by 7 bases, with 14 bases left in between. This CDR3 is CSVVTWWGEQYF. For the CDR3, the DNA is TGCAGCGTTGTGACCTGGTGGGGGGAGCAGTACTTC.

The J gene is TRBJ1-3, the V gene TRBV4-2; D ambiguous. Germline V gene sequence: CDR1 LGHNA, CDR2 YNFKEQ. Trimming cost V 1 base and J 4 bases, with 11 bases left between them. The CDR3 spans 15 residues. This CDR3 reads CASSQARTGGNTIYF. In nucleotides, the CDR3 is TGTGCCAGCAGCCAAGCGAGGACTGGAGGAAACACCATATATTTT.

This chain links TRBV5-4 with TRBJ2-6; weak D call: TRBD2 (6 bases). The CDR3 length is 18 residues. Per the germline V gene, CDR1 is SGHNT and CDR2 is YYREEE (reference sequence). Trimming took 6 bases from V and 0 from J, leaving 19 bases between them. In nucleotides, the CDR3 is TGTGCCAGCACCCCCGGAGGGACCTTTACCTCTGGGGCCAACGTCCTGACTTTC. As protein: CASTPGGTFTSGANVLTF.

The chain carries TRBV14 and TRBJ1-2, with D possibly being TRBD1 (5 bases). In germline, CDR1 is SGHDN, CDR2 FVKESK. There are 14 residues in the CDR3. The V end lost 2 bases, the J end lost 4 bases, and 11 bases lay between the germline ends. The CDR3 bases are TGTGCCAGCAGCCAAATGGGGCAGCCCTATGGCTACACCTTC. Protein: CASSQMGQPYGYTF.

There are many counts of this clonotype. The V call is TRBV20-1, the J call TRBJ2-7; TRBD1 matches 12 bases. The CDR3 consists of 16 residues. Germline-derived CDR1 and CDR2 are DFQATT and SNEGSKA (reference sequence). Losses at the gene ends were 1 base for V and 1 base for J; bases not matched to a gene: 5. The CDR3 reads CSARAGTGGASYEQYF. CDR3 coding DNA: TGCAGTGCTAGAGCCGGGACAGGGGGCGCGTCCTACGAGCAGTACTTC.

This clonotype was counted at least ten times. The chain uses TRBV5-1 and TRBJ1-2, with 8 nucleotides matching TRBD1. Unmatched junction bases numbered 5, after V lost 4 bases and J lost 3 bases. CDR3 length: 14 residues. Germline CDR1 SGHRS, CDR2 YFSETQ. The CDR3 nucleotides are TGCGCCAGCAGCCCGGACAGGGAGTACTATGGCTACACCTTC. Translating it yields CASSPDREYYGYTF.

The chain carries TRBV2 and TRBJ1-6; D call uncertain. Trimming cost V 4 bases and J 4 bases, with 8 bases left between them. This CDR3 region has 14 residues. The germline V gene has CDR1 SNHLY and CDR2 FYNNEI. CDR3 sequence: CASSGEGYNSPLHF. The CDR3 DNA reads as TGTGCCAGCAGTGGTGAGGGTTATAATTCACCCCTCCACTTT.

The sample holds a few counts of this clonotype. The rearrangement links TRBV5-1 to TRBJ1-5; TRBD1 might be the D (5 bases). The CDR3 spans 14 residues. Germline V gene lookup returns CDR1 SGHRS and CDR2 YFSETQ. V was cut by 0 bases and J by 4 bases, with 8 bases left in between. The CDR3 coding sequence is TGCGCCAGCAGCTTGGATCCAGGGAATCAGCCCCAGCATTTT. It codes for CASSLDPGNQPQHF.

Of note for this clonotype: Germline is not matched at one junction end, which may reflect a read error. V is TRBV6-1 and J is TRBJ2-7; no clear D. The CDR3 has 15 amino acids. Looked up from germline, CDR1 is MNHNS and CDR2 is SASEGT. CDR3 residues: CAGSEVNRTPYEQYF. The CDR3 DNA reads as TGTGCCGGCAGTGAAGTGAACAGAACCCCCTACGAGCAGTACTTC.

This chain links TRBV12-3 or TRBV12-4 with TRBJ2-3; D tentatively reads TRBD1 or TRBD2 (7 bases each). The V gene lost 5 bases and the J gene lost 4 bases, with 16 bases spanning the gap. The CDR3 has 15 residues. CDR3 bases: TGTGCCAGCAGTAAAGCGGGACAGAGCGCAGATACGCAGTATTTT. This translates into CASSKAGQSADTQYF.

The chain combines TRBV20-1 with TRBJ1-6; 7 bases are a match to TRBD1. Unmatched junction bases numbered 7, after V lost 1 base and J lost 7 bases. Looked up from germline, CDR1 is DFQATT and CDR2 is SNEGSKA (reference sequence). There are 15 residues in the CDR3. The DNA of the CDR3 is TGCAGTGCTAGAGTTCTTACAGGGGTAAATTCACCCCTCCACTTT. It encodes CSARVLTGVNSPLHF.

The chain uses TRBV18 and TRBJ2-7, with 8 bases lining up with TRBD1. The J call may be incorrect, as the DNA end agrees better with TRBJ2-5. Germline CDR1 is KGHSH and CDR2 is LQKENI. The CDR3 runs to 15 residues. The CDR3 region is CASSPNGQGQKTQYF. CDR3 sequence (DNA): TGTGCCAGCTCCCCCAATGGACAGGGACAAAAGACCCAGTACTTC.

The CDR3 is CASTPTHRGPHEQYF. The CDR3 bases are TGTGCCAGCACTCCTACGCACAGGGGCCCCCACGAGCAGTACTTC. V and J are TRBV3-1 and TRBJ2-7; 7 nucleotides line up with TRBD1. The CDR3 is 15 amino acids. V lost 7 bases, J lost 5 bases, and 14 bases stayed unmatched. Per the germline V gene, CDR1 is LGHDT and CDR2 is YNNKEL (reference sequence).

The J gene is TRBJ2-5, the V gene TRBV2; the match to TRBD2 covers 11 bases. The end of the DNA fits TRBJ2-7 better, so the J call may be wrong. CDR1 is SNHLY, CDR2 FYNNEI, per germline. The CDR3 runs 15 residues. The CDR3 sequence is CASSEGLAGYNEQYF. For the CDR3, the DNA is TGTGCCAGCAGTGAAGGACTAGCGGGGTACAACGAGCAGTACTTC.

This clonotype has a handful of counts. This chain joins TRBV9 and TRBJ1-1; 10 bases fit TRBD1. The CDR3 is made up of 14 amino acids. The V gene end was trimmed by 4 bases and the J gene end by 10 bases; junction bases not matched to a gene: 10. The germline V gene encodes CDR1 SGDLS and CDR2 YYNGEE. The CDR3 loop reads CASSPFGQGEGAFF. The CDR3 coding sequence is TGTGCCAGCAGCCCCTTTGGACAGGGGGAGGGAGCTTTCTTT. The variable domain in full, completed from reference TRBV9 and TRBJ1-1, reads DSGVTQTPKHLITATGQRVTLRCSPRSGDLSVYWYQQSLDQGLQFLIQYYNGEERAKGNILERFSAQQFPDLHSELNLSSLELGDSALYFCASSPFGQGEGAFFGQGTRLTVV.

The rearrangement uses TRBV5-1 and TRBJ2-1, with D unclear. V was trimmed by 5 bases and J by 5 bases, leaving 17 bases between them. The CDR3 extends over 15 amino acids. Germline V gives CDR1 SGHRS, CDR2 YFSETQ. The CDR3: CASRDRPRSDNEQFF. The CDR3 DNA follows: TGCGCCAGCAGAGACCGACCTCGAAGCGACAATGAGCAGTTCTTC.

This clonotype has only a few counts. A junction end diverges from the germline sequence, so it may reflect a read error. The CDR3: CASTPVRQDNSPLHF. The CDR3 DNA reads TGTGCCAGCACACCGGTCCGACAGGATAATTCACCCCTCCACTTT. The chain joins TRBV18 to TRBJ1-6; D may be TRBD1 (6 bases). The CDR3 consists of 15 residues. Germline CDR1 reads KGHSH; CDR2 reads LQKENI.